This T cell receptor beta chain was identified in a study of vaccination and CD4 T cells after COVID-19. Study-wide findings and caveats: Of the reactive clones in convalescent patients, a median around 83% showed up only post-vaccination.

The length of the CDR3 is 12 residues. V was clipped by 6 bases and J by 8 bases, with 13 bases between them. CDR1 is MDHEN, CDR2 SYDVKM, per germline. An Oncomine TCR Beta short-read assay was used to sequence the DNA from cultured CD4+ T cells. From the PCR reads, TCRdb called clonotypes with MiXCR, one entry per CDR3 protein. Of 8,500 to 13,000 distinct CDR3 sequences listed, 64% are singletons. Worth noting for this clonotype: As yet, its antigen is unknown.

Documented treatment: roughly 11-day PBMC culture with coronavirus spike peptide pools or control peptides (ViraFEST assay). The sample comprised CD4+ T cells from blood, cultured in vitro. This receptor was obtained from a human donor who had recovered from COVID-19. This chain uses TRBV28 with TRBJ1-1; D perhaps matches TRBD1 (5 bases). CDR3 loop: CASSQTVFEAFF. CDR3 nucleotides: TGTGCCAGCAGCCAGACAGTCTTCGAAGCTTTCTTT.